The clone carrying this TCR beta chain was detected many times. V shed 5 bases and J shed 1 base, with 18 bases lying between them. Germline V gene sequence: CDR1 DFQATT, CDR2 SNEGSKA (reference sequence). The CDR3 spans 16 residues. These data come from a study of early T cells in non-severe SARS-CoV-2 infection. TCRdb ran MiXCR on the 5' RACE reads and lists one entry per CDR3 protein. Of roughly 24,000 distinct CDR3 sequences detected, more than 4% appear once; the ten largest clones hold about 4.5%. This TCR was recovered from an adult who was a healthcare worker with PCR-confirmed SARS-CoV-2 infection or an uninfected control (not recorded which). The sample consisted of whole blood. V usage is TRBV20-1 and J usage is TRBJ2-1; perhaps D is TRBD1 or TRBD2 (6 bases each). Here the CDR3 reads CSAPPPGAGSYNEQFF. CDR3 DNA: TGCAGTGCTCCTCCTCCGGGGGCAGGGTCCTACAATGAGCAGTTCTTC.